This T cell receptor beta chain was identified during a study of siplizumab effects on memory and regulatory T cells. Study-level findings and limits: Controls showed an average of approximately 27% Treg-derived mappable alloreactive CD4+ clones, while siplizumab showed nearly 70%.

Using immunoSEQ multiplex PCR, the repertoire was profiled, and TCRdb retains in-frame clones only, with some absent. The sample yields tens of thousands of clones, roughly 84% seen once. A remark on this clone: Its target is not known.

The clonotype originates from a human donor in good health. Sequencing was performed on naive CD8+ T cells sorted from blood.

The CDR3: CASSSRTGISYEQYF. The CDR3 DNA reads as TGTGCCAGCAGTTCCAGGACAGGGATTTCCTACGAGCAGTACTTC. J is TRBJ2-7 and V is TRBV27; TRBD1 matches at 8 bases. Germline CDR1 MNHEY, CDR2 SMNVEV (reference sequence). The CDR3 has 15 amino acids. J was trimmed by 1 base and V by 4 bases; bases with no gene match: 6.